Below are 23 T cell receptor beta chains sequenced from a single sample in a study of shared clonotypes between healthy human individuals. Here immunoSEQ multiplex PCR was the method, and the copy in TCRdb shows in-frame clones only, minus some. The sample has about 2.4 million clones, approximately 93% seen once. Material: naive CD4+ T cells from PBMCs. Subset in this sample: CD45RA+ positively selected. These TCRs come from a young man in good health. Some clones in this sample may be carry-over from other donors' samples.

CDR3 amino acids: CASSETDVHGYTF. The CDR3, as DNA: TGTGCCAGCAGCGAAACGGACGTGCATGGCTACACCTTC. This rearrangement joins TRBV9 to TRBJ1-2; D call uncertain. This CDR3 spans 13 amino acids. Looked up from germline, CDR1 is SGDLS and CDR2 is YYNGEE. Trimming left V 3 bases short and J 6 bases short, with 12 bases between.

This chain uses TRBV28 with TRBJ1-2; a weak D match, TRBD1 (6 bases). The germline gives CDR1 MDHEN, CDR2 SYDVKM. This CDR3 region has 15 residues. V lost 4 bases to trimming and J lost 4 bases, with 16 bases between them. The CDR3 loop reads CASSSADRIGYGYTF. The CDR3 region has the DNA TGTGCCAGCAGTTCGGCGGACAGAATCGGCTATGGCTACACCTTC.

The rearrangement links TRBV5-1 to TRBJ2-7; 9 bases match TRBD1. Looked up from germline, CDR1 is SGHRS and CDR2 is YFSETQ. The CDR3 has 17 residues. The V segment lost 0 bases and the J segment 3 bases; nucleotides outside the gene matches: 10. As DNA, the CDR3 is TGCGCCAGCAGCTTGGTACCCCCCGGGACAGGGTTCTACGAGCAGTACTTC. Protein product: CASSLVPPGTGFYEQYF.

The chain joins TRBV15 to TRBJ1-3; D not resolved. In germline, CDR1 is LNHNV, CDR2 YYDKDF (reference sequence). Between the trimmed V and J ends, which lost 0 bases and 6 bases, there was a span of 12 bases. The CDR3 extends over 15 amino acids. The CDR3 loop reads CATSREGRTLNTIYF. The CDR3 bases are TGTGCCACCAGCAGAGAAGGGAGGACTCTAAACACCATATATTTT. Full variable domain (missing parts from reference TRBV15 and TRBJ1-3): DAMVIQNPRYQVTQFGKPVTLSCSQTLNHNVMYWYQQKSSQAPKLLFHYYDKDFNNEADTPDNFQSRRPNTSFCFLDIRSPGLGDTAMYLCATSREGRTLNTIYFGEGSWLTVV.

This sequence joins TRBV5-1 and TRBJ2-1, with D possibly TRBD2 on 6 matching bases. Germline CDR1 is SGHRS and CDR2 is YFSETQ. The CDR3 sequence is 16 residues long. Between the trimmed V and J ends, which lost 0 bases and 2 bases, there was a span of 12 bases. Here the CDR3 DNA reads TGCGCCAGCAGCTTGGAGCCGGGAGCCCCCTACAATGAGCAGTTCTTC. This codes for CASSLEPGAPYNEQFF. Supplemented by reference TRBV5-1 and TRBJ2-1, the full variable domain reads KAGVTQTPRYLIKTRGQQVTLSCSPISGHRSVSWYQQTPGQGLQFLFEYFSETQRNKGNFPGRFSGRQFSNSRSEMNVSTLELGDSALYLCASSLEPGAPYNEQFFGPGTRLTVL.

This chain joins TRBV28 and TRBJ2-5, with TRBD2 matching 9 bases. Germline values: CDR1 MDHEN, CDR2 SYDVKM. V gave up 5 bases and J gave up 5 bases; unmatched junction bases: 6. The CDR3 extends over 14 amino acids. This CDR3 is CASSTAGGLETQYF. The CDR3, as DNA: TGTGCCAGCAGTACGGCGGGAGGGCTTGAGACCCAGTACTTC.

This clone was recorded once. The rearrangement uses TRBV5-1 and TRBJ2-1, with 9 nucleotides matching TRBD2. The CDR3 has 16 amino acids. Unmatched junction bases numbered 2, after V lost 1 base and J lost 0 bases. The germline V gene has CDR1 SGHRS and CDR2 YFSETQ. The CDR3 DNA reads TGCGCCAGCAGCTTGACAGCGGGGGGCTCCTACAATGAGCAGTTCTTC. Amino acid sequence: CASSLTAGGSYNEQFF.

The rearrangement joins TRBV6-5 to TRBJ1-1; D remains ambiguous. Looked up from germline, CDR1 is MNHEY and CDR2 is SVGAGI. V dropped 2 bases and J dropped 1 base, with 8 bases sitting between them. The length of the CDR3 is 14 residues. CDR3 DNA sequence: TGTGCCAGCAGTTACGGAAGGACGAACACTGAAGCTTTCTTT. Protein sequence: CASSYGRTNTEAFF.

In DNA form, the CDR3 reads TGTGCCAGCAGCCCTCGGCTGGCGGATCCCTACAATGAGCAGTTCTTC. Protein sequence: CASSPRLADPYNEQFF. This rearrangement joins TRBV7-8 to TRBJ2-1; D unclear. The CDR3 is 16 amino acids. V was clipped by 5 bases and J by 2 bases, with 16 bases between them. Germline CDR1 is SGHVS and CDR2 is FQNEAQ.

The chain has TRBV10-3 and TRBJ1-1, with a possible D match to TRBD1 (5 bases). The CDR3 has 14 residues. The V gene lost 3 bases and the J gene lost 0 bases, with 8 bases spanning the gap. Germline CDR1 is ENHRY and CDR2 is SYGVKD. The CDR3 DNA sequence: TGTGCCATCAGTGATGTAGGGGTGAACACTGAAGCTTTCTTT. It yields the protein CAISDVGVNTEAFF.

CDR3 sequence: CASWGGRASSYNEQFF. As DNA, the CDR3 is TGTGCCAGCTGGGGAGGGCGCGCTAGCTCCTACAATGAGCAGTTCTTC. The chain joins TRBV5-4 to TRBJ2-1; TRBD2 matches 7 bases. This CDR3 comprises 16 residues. Trimming took 7 bases from V and 0 from J; bases not matched to a gene: 10. The germline V gene encodes CDR1 SGHNT and CDR2 YYREEE (reference sequence).

The V call is TRBV16, the J call TRBJ1-5, with D perhaps TRBD1 (5 bases). CDR3 length: 15 amino acids. V shed 4 bases and J shed 6 bases, with 16 bases lying between them. Germline CDR1 and CDR2: KGHSY and FQNENV. The CDR3 DNA is TGTGCCAGCAGCCCGGGCTCGGGGGATGTTCAGCCCCAGCATTTT. As protein: CASSPGSGDVQPQHF.

This chain connects TRBV6-1 to TRBJ2-1, with no clear D. From germline, CDR1 is MNHNS and CDR2 SASEGT. The CDR3 has 17 residues. Trimming cost V 2 bases and J 0 bases, with 14 bases left between them. The DNA of the CDR3 is TGTGCCAGCAGTGAACAATTCAAAAGTAGCTCCTACAATGAGCAGTTCTTC. Its translation: CASSEQFKSSSYNEQFF.

The chain links TRBV7-2 to TRBJ1-5; TRBD1 might be the D (6 bases). Germline lookup yields CDR1 SGHTA and CDR2 FQGNSA. The CDR3 is made up of 15 amino acids. V shed 1 base and J shed 7 bases, with 14 bases lying between them. The CDR3 region has the DNA TGTGCCAGCAGCTTAGGTGGGGGCCTCGAACAGCCCCAGCATTTT. It specifies CASSLGGGLEQPQHF.

This chain links TRBV7-7 with TRBJ2-5, with a possible D match to TRBD1 (6 bases). Germline V lookup: CDR1 SSHAT, CDR2 FNYEAQ (reference sequence). V was pared by 1 base and J by 5 bases, with 14 bases between. This CDR3 is 15 amino acids long. In DNA form, the CDR3 reads TGTGCCAGCAGCTTAGGGCCAGGGGCGCGGGAGACCCAGTACTTC. This encodes CASSLGPGARETQYF.

This chain joins TRBV27 and TRBJ1-2, with TRBD1 identical over 12 bases. Trimming removed 5 bases from V and 5 bases from J; junction bases left unmatched: 6. Germline assignment: CDR1 MNHEY and CDR2 SMNVEV (reference sequence). The CDR3 length is 15 residues. The CDR3 DNA follows: TGTGCCAGCAGTACTGGGACAGGGGGCGGGTATGGCTACACCTTC. This encodes CASSTGTGGGYGYTF.

This clone came up once. The chain is built from TRBV19 and TRBJ2-6; possibly TRBD2 for D (5 bases). This CDR3 is built from 16 residues. Germline CDR1 and CDR2: LNHDA and SQIVND (reference sequence). The V end lost 4 bases, the J end lost 0 bases, and 10 bases lay between the germline ends. The CDR3 reads CASSRVGISGANVLTF. The CDR3 DNA reads as TGTGCCAGTAGTAGAGTCGGGATCTCTGGGGCCAACGTCCTGACTTTC. The variable domain in full, with the rest retrieved from reference TRBV19 and TRBJ2-6, is DGGITQSPKYLFRKEGQNVTLSCEQNLNHDAMYWYRQDPGQGLRLIYYSQIVNDFQKGDIAEGYSVSREKKESFPLTVTSAQKNPTAFYLCASSRVGISGANVLTFGAGSRLTVL.

This rearrangement joins TRBV4-1 to TRBJ2-1; possibly TRBD1 for D (6 bases). The ends were cut back, 1 base at V and 9 bases at J, with 13 bases in the middle. CDR3 length equals 14 residues. Germline CDR1 MGHRA, CDR2 YSYEKL. This CDR3 reads CASSQGDRFLEQFF. CDR3 DNA: TGCGCCAGCAGCCAAGGTGACAGGTTCCTTGAGCAGTTCTTC.

This chain connects TRBV30 to TRBJ2-1, with TRBD1 as a possible D gene (5 bases). The CDR3 extends over 13 amino acids. V shed 3 bases and J shed 3 bases, with 9 bases lying between them. Germline CDR1 GTSNPN, CDR2 SVGIG (reference sequence). The CDR3 coding sequence is TGTGCCTGGAGGGGCGACAGCTACAATGAGCAGTTCTTC. As protein: CAWRGDSYNEQFF.

The CDR3 DNA reads as TGTGCCATCAGTGAGTCTTCCTGGAGATGGCAGTACTTC. Its protein product is CAISESSWRWQYF. The rearrangement joins TRBV10-3 to TRBJ2-5; D is unclear. Germline values: CDR1 ENHRY, CDR2 SYGVKD. The CDR3 totals 13 residues. The V gene lost 0 bases and the J gene lost 11 bases, with 13 bases spanning the gap.

The chain employs TRBV27 and TRBJ2-1; D is possibly TRBD2 (6 bases). Trimming shortened V by 4 bases and J by 9 bases, and 25 bases separated the two germline ends. The CDR3 totals 17 residues. Germline CDR1 and CDR2: MNHEY and SMNVEV (reference sequence). The CDR3 sequence: CASSSSAPGRGFSEQFF. The CDR3 nucleotides read TGTGCCAGCAGTTCCTCGGCACCGGGACGGGGGTTCTCTGAGCAGTTCTTC.

The chain couples TRBV28 to TRBJ1-2; D is ambiguous. The germline V and J ends were trimmed by 5 bases and 6 bases, with 4 bases remaining between them. CDR1 is MDHEN and CDR2 is SYDVKM in the germline V gene. The CDR3 covers 10 residues. DNA of the CDR3: TGTGCCAGCAGTGCTAATGGCTACACCTTC. Amino acids: CASSANGYTF.

Notes on this clone: The junction differs from germline at one of its ends, possibly a read error. The chain is built from TRBV5-5 and TRBJ2-7; D possibly corresponds to TRBD2 (5 bases). In germline, CDR1 is SGHKS, CDR2 YYEKEE (reference sequence). This CDR3 has 19 residues. CDR3 loop: CASTLSHPWEHWRRDEQYF. CDR3 in DNA: TGTGCCAGCACCTTGTCTCACCCTTGGGAGCACTGGAGACGCGACGAGCAGTACTTC.